What follows describes a single T cell receptor (beta chain). CDR1 is MDHEN and CDR2 is SYDVKM in the germline V gene. This CDR3 is 16 amino acids long. With 2 bases removed from V and 1 base from J, the gap between germline ends came to 14 bases. Donors were grouped by their self-reported clinical history. The sample is drawn from a study of blood T cell repertoires in COVID-19. Study-wide background: From T cells, B-cell-depleted T cells, or PBMCs came the material, which was cDNA or gDNA.

Some clones are missing from TCRdb's copy, which holds only in-frame ones; the method was immunoSEQ multiplex PCR. The sample shows around 140,000 clones, roughly 75% of them seen only once. The rearrangement uses TRBV28 and TRBJ1-1; tentatively, D is TRBD1 (6 bases). The sequence derives from a woman aged 45-65 years who had recovered from COVID-19. The sample taken for sequencing was PBMCs or T cells enriched from blood (not recorded which). CDR3 DNA sequence: TGTGCCAGCAGTTTAGTCGATGCAGGGGCGAACACTGAAGCTTTCTTT. Protein product: CASSLVDAGANTEAFF.